These T cell receptor beta chains were read from a single sample in a study of T cells in Graves' hyperthyroidism and ophthalmopathy. One entry per CDR3 protein results from TCRdb running MiXCR on the multiplex PCR reads. This sample has more than 550,000 distinct CDR3 sequences, with roughly 46% found just once. The sample consisted of peripheral blood or thyroid tissue (not recorded which). The receptors derive from an adult man with Graves' disease, either hyperthyroidism or ophthalmopathy (not recorded which). Both conserved end residues are part of each CDR3. D genes are given only for firm matches. Size values are once, few and many counts, or a class for expanded clones, and some rows have none.

d_gene: .; j_gene: TRBJ1-1; abundance: .; v_gene: TRBV7-2; CDR3nt: TGTGCCAGCAGCCACCACGCAGTGAACACTGAAGCTTTCTTT; CDR3aa: CASSHHAVNTEAFF
d_gene: TRBD1; j_gene: TRBJ1-5; abundance: .; v_gene: TRBV5-5; CDR3nt: TGTGCCAGCAGCCAGGGACAGGGGGCTGATCAGCCCCAGCATTTT; CDR3aa: CASSQGQGADQPQHF
d_gene: TRBD1; j_gene: TRBJ1-1; abundance: few; v_gene: TRBV13; CDR3nt: TGTGCCAGCAGCAAATCCCGGACAGGTTGGAACACTGAAGCTTTCTTT; CDR3aa: CASSKSRTGWNTEAFF
d_gene: .; j_gene: TRBJ2-6; abundance: .; v_gene: TRBV24-1; CDR3nt: TGTGCCACCAGTCAGGGTCTCGGGGCCAACGTCCTGACTTTC; CDR3aa: CATSQGLGANVLTF
d_gene: .; j_gene: TRBJ2-7; abundance: many; v_gene: TRBV24-1; CDR3nt: TGTGCCACCAGTGACTCGACAGCCTACGAGCAGTACTTC; CDR3aa: CATSDSTAYEQYF
d_gene: TRBD1; j_gene: TRBJ1-1; abundance: .; v_gene: TRBV10-3; CDR3nt: TGTGCCATCAGTGGGAGACAGGGCTACACTGAAGCTTTCTTT; CDR3aa: CAISGRQGYTEAFF
d_gene: TRBD1; j_gene: TRBJ1-6; abundance: many; v_gene: TRBV7-3; CDR3nt: TGTGCCAGCAGCTCGACAGGGACGGATTCACCCCTCCACTTT; CDR3aa: CASSSTGTDSPLHF
d_gene: .; j_gene: TRBJ2-5; abundance: many; v_gene: TRBV29-1; CDR3nt: TGCAGCGGGAGGAGGGGGCTCAGCTACCAAGAGACCCAGTACTTC; CDR3aa: CSGRRGLSYQETQYF
d_gene: TRBD1; j_gene: TRBJ1-5; abundance: .; v_gene: TRBV5-1; CDR3nt: TGCGCCAGCAGCTTCGGACAGGGGGAGCAGCCCCAGCATTTT; CDR3aa: CASSFGQGEQPQHF
d_gene: .; j_gene: TRBJ1-1; abundance: .; v_gene: TRBV29-1; CDR3nt: TGCAGCAGTTACGCCAGCAAGAACACTGAAGCTTTCTTT; CDR3aa: CSSYASKNTEAFF
d_gene: TRBD1; j_gene: TRBJ1-2; abundance: few; v_gene: TRBV4-1; CDR3nt: TGCGCCAGCAGCCAAGTCGGACAGGGGACCCTCTATGGCTACACCTTC; CDR3aa: CASSQVGQGTLYGYTF
d_gene: .; j_gene: TRBJ1-1; abundance: .; v_gene: TRBV27; CDR3nt: TGTGCCAGCAGTTTTCTCCGTACGTCCCAGAACGTTGAAGCTTTCTTT; CDR3aa: CASSFLRTSQNVEAFF
d_gene: TRBD2; j_gene: TRBJ2-7; abundance: few; v_gene: TRBV12-5; CDR3nt: TGTGCTAGTGGTTTGACCCGGACTAGCGGCATCTACGAGCAGTACTTC; CDR3aa: CASGLTRTSGIYEQYF
d_gene: .; j_gene: TRBJ1-2; abundance: few; v_gene: TRBV4-1; CDR3nt: TGCGCCAGCAGCCAAGATCGACAGGCAGGCGTATATGGCTACACCTTC; CDR3aa: CASSQDRQAGVYGYTF
d_gene: .; j_gene: TRBJ2-2; abundance: .; v_gene: TRBV7-3; CDR3nt: TGTGCCAGCAGCCCCCTCGGGGAGCTGTTTTTT; CDR3aa: CASSPLGELFF
d_gene: TRBD1; j_gene: TRBJ1-1; abundance: .; v_gene: TRBV7-9; CDR3nt: TGTGCCAGCAGCTTGACCGGGACAGGGACCACTGAAGCTTTCTTT; CDR3aa: CASSLTGTGTTEAFF
d_gene: .; j_gene: TRBJ2-6; abundance: .; v_gene: TRBV11-1; CDR3nt: TGTGCCAGCAGCTTAGCGCCCATCTCTGGGGCCAACGTCCTGACTTTC; CDR3aa: CASSLAPISGANVLTF
d_gene: TRBD2; j_gene: TRBJ2-7; abundance: few; v_gene: TRBV9; CDR3nt: TGTGCCAGCAGCGTAGACGGCGGGAGAAACGAGCAGTACTTC; CDR3aa: CASSVDGGRNEQYF
d_gene: TRBD2; j_gene: TRBJ2-5; abundance: few; v_gene: TRBV7-9; CDR3nt: TGTGCCAGCAGAGAGACTAGCGAAGAGACCCAGTACTTC; CDR3aa: CASRETSEETQYF
d_gene: .; j_gene: TRBJ2-7; abundance: few; v_gene: TRBV20-1; CDR3nt: TGCAGTGCTAGAGATCATTGGACAGCATCCTACGAGCAGTACTTC; CDR3aa: CSARDHWTASYEQYF
d_gene: TRBD1; j_gene: TRBJ2-5; abundance: many; v_gene: TRBV29-1; CDR3nt: TGCAGCGTTGAGTATAGCAGGGGGGAGACCCAGTACTTC; CDR3aa: CSVEYSRGETQYF
d_gene: TRBD1; j_gene: TRBJ1-3; abundance: .; v_gene: TRBV19; CDR3nt: TGTGCCAGCAGGGACAGGGGCGTCTCTGGAAACACCATATATTTT; CDR3aa: CASRDRGVSGNTIYF
d_gene: .; j_gene: TRBJ1-5; abundance: few; v_gene: TRBV7-2; CDR3nt: TGTGCCAGCAGCTTGGGACTGTCGGCAAATCAGCCCCAGCATTTT; CDR3aa: CASSLGLSANQPQHF
d_gene: .; j_gene: TRBJ2-2; abundance: few; v_gene: TRBV7-8; CDR3nt: TGTGCCAGCAGCTTCGGGACACTAAACACCGGGGAGCTGTTTTTT; CDR3aa: CASSFGTLNTGELFF
d_gene: TRBD1; j_gene: TRBJ2-7; abundance: .; v_gene: TRBV7-6; CDR3nt: TGTGCCAGCAGTAACCTACCGGGACAGGGTTCCTACGAGCAGTACTTC; CDR3aa: CASSNLPGQGSYEQYF
d_gene: .; j_gene: TRBJ1-1; abundance: few; v_gene: TRBV6-5; CDR3nt: TGTGCCAGCAGTTACCAGGGACATCTGAACACTGAAGCTTTCTTT; CDR3aa: CASSYQGHLNTEAFF
d_gene: .; j_gene: TRBJ1-6; abundance: few; v_gene: TRBV12-3/TRBV12-4; CDR3nt: TGTGCCAGCAGTTATGGGCGTCAAGCCCTCCACTTT; CDR3aa: CASSYGRQALHF
d_gene: .; j_gene: TRBJ2-5; abundance: .; v_gene: TRBV7-2; CDR3nt: TGTGCCAGCAGCAAAGCCACGGATGAAGAGACCCAGTACTTC; CDR3aa: CASSKATDEETQYF
d_gene: .; j_gene: TRBJ2-3; abundance: .; v_gene: TRBV25-1; CDR3nt: TGTGCCAGCAGTGAATCCCAGGTCTACGGCACAGATACGCAGTATTTT; CDR3aa: CASSESQVYGTDTQYF
d_gene: TRBD1; j_gene: TRBJ2-7; abundance: .; v_gene: TRBV7-2; CDR3nt: TGTGCCAGCAGCTCGGACAGGAATCAGCCCCAGCAGTACTTC; CDR3aa: CASSSDRNQPQQYF
d_gene: .; j_gene: TRBJ2-7; abundance: .; v_gene: TRBV29-1; CDR3nt: TGCAGCGTTGGAGAACAATTCGAGCAGTACTTC; CDR3aa: CSVGEQFEQYF
d_gene: TRBD1; j_gene: TRBJ2-5; abundance: .; v_gene: TRBV24-1; CDR3nt: TGTGCCACCAGTGACCCGACAGGGGGCTATTCCCAAGAGACCCAGTACTTC; CDR3aa: CATSDPTGGYSQETQYF
d_gene: .; j_gene: TRBJ1-1; abundance: .; v_gene: TRBV7-9; CDR3nt: TGTGCCAGCAGTCGAGGACTAGCGGGGGGCAAGACTGAAGCTTTCTTT; CDR3aa: CASSRGLAGGKTEAFF
d_gene: .; j_gene: TRBJ1-2; abundance: many; v_gene: TRBV24-1; CDR3nt: TGTGCCACCAGTGATTTCAGGACACACTATGGCTACACCTTC; CDR3aa: CATSDFRTHYGYTF
d_gene: .; j_gene: TRBJ1-5; abundance: .; v_gene: TRBV24-1; CDR3nt: TGTGCCACCAGTGACTACAGGGATCAGCCCCAGCATTTT; CDR3aa: CATSDYRDQPQHF
d_gene: .; j_gene: TRBJ2-6; abundance: .; v_gene: TRBV5-1; CDR3nt: TGCGCCAGCAGCTTCGACGGGGCCAACGTCCTGACTTTC; CDR3aa: CASSFDGANVLTF
d_gene: TRBD1; j_gene: TRBJ1-1; abundance: many; v_gene: TRBV29-1; CDR3nt: TGCAGCGTTGAAGGCTACAGGGGCGGTGGCACTGAAGCTTTCTTT; CDR3aa: CSVEGYRGGGTEAFF
d_gene: TRBD1; j_gene: TRBJ1-1; abundance: many; v_gene: TRBV29-1; CDR3nt: TGCAGCGTACTCCCGACAGGGAAGAACACTGAAGCTTTCTTT; CDR3aa: CSVLPTGKNTEAFF
d_gene: .; j_gene: TRBJ2-5; abundance: .; v_gene: TRBV7-9; CDR3nt: TGTGCCAGCAGCCCTGGGGTAAGCGAGACCCAGTACTTC; CDR3aa: CASSPGVSETQYF
d_gene: .; j_gene: TRBJ2-7; abundance: .; v_gene: TRBV12-3/TRBV12-4; CDR3nt: TGTGCCTCAGATCAGGGTGGCACCTACGAGCAGTACTTC; CDR3aa: CASDQGGTYEQYF
d_gene: .; j_gene: TRBJ2-7; abundance: .; v_gene: TRBV10-3; CDR3nt: TGTGCCATCAGTGAGTCGGATCTGCAAGAGCAGTACTTC; CDR3aa: CAISESDLQEQYF
d_gene: .; j_gene: TRBJ1-2; abundance: .; v_gene: TRBV7-2; CDR3nt: TGTGCCAGCAGCCCGAGACAGGCCTATGGCTACACCTTC; CDR3aa: CASSPRQAYGYTF
d_gene: .; j_gene: TRBJ1-6; abundance: .; v_gene: TRBV9; CDR3nt: TGTGCCAGCAGCGTAGGGAGCTCCTATAATTCACCCCTCCACTTT; CDR3aa: CASSVGSSYNSPLHF
d_gene: TRBD1; j_gene: TRBJ1-2; abundance: many; v_gene: TRBV10-3; CDR3nt: TGTGCCATCAGTGGGACAGGGGGCAACTATGGCTACACCTTC; CDR3aa: CAISGTGGNYGYTF
d_gene: TRBD2; j_gene: TRBJ2-5; abundance: .; v_gene: TRBV10-3; CDR3nt: TGTGCCATCAGTGGAGTCCCGGGAGGGGAGACCCAGTACTTC; CDR3aa: CAISGVPGGETQYF
d_gene: TRBD1; j_gene: TRBJ2-6; abundance: .; v_gene: TRBV29-1; CDR3nt: TGCAGCGTTACAGGGGGCTCGTCTGGGGCCAACGTCCTGACTTTC; CDR3aa: CSVTGGSSGANVLTF
d_gene: TRBD1; j_gene: TRBJ2-5; abundance: .; v_gene: TRBV7-8; CDR3nt: TGTGCCAGCAGCTTAGGACAGGGGAACCAAGAGACCCAGTACTTC; CDR3aa: CASSLGQGNQETQYF
d_gene: .; j_gene: TRBJ2-7; abundance: few; v_gene: TRBV7-2; CDR3nt: TGTGCCAGCAGCCAAGAGGCGAGCTCCTACGAGCAGTACTTC; CDR3aa: CASSQEASSYEQYF
d_gene: .; j_gene: TRBJ1-5; abundance: .; v_gene: TRBV12-3/TRBV12-4; CDR3nt: TGTGCCAGCAGTGCCCAGTATAGCAATCAGCCCCAGCATTTT; CDR3aa: CASSAQYSNQPQHF
d_gene: .; j_gene: TRBJ1-4; abundance: many; v_gene: TRBV7-2; CDR3nt: TGTGCCAGCAGCTTAGGGTGGTCGGGGGAAAAACTGTTTTTT; CDR3aa: CASSLGWSGEKLFF
d_gene: TRBD2; j_gene: TRBJ2-2; abundance: .; v_gene: TRBV7-9; CDR3nt: TGTGCCACCAGTGATTGGGGACTAGCGGGAGCCGGGGAGCTGTTTTTT; CDR3aa: CATSDWGLAGAGELFF
d_gene: .; j_gene: TRBJ1-1; abundance: .; v_gene: TRBV20-1; CDR3nt: TGCAGTGCTAGAGATGGGAGGCGGACTGAAGCTTTCTTT; CDR3aa: CSARDGRRTEAFF
d_gene: .; j_gene: TRBJ2-7; abundance: .; v_gene: TRBV5-1; CDR3nt: TGCGCCAGCAGCCGGGACATGGGTACCTACGAGCAGTACTTC; CDR3aa: CASSRDMGTYEQYF
d_gene: TRBD1; j_gene: TRBJ2-5; abundance: .; v_gene: TRBV29-1; CDR3nt: TGCAGCGTACGGCCGGGACAGGGTGAAGAGACCCAGTACTTC; CDR3aa: CSVRPGQGEETQYF
d_gene: .; j_gene: TRBJ1-2; abundance: many; v_gene: TRBV29-1; CDR3nt: TGCAGCGTTGAACCCCCGGGACCGAGCTATGGCTACACCTTC; CDR3aa: CSVEPPGPSYGYTF